The rows below give T cell receptor beta chains drawn from one sample of a study of pediatric ulcerative colitis. Some clones are missing from TCRdb's copy, which holds only in-frame ones; the method was immunoSEQ multiplex PCR. This sample has some 24,000 clones, with 55% to 85% found just once. Sequences were obtained from gut tissue. Receptors originate from a boy aged 5-17 years with severe ulcerative colitis. CDR3s include the opening cysteine and the closing phenylalanine or tryptophan. D genes are given only for firm matches. Rows may omit the clone size; those that give it use once, few, many or a size class.

d_gene: NA
len: 13
abundance: NA
j_gene: TRBJ1-1
v_gene: TRBV5-8
CDR3aa: CASSFGVRTEAFF
CDR3nt: TGTGCCAGCAGCTTCGGGGTTCGAACTGAAGCTTTCTTT

d_gene: NA
len: 13
abundance: once
j_gene: TRBJ1-3
v_gene: TRBV6-5
CDR3aa: CASSAGTGNTIYF
CDR3nt: TGTGCCAGCAGTGCGGGGACTGGAAACACCATATATTTT

d_gene: NA
len: 12
abundance: NA
j_gene: TRBJ2-5
v_gene: TRBV18
CDR3aa: CASSNRQETQYF
CDR3nt: TGTGCCAGCTCAAATCGGCAAGAGACCCAGTACTTC

d_gene: NA
len: 11
abundance: NA
j_gene: TRBJ1-1
v_gene: TRBV7-3
CDR3aa: CASSPVGEAFF
CDR3nt: TGTGCCAGCAGCCCGGTGGGGGAAGCTTTCTTT

d_gene: NA
len: 15
abundance: NA
j_gene: TRBJ1-5
v_gene: TRBV6-5
CDR3aa: CASSYSPAANQPQHF
CDR3nt: TGTGCCAGCAGTTACTCCCCAGCGGCAAATCAGCCCCAGCATTTT

d_gene: TRBD1
len: 13
abundance: NA
j_gene: TRBJ1-1
v_gene: TRBV6-5
CDR3aa: CASSAGGGQRAFF
CDR3nt: TGTGCCAGCAGTGCTGGGGGGGGACAGCGAGCTTTCTTT

d_gene: NA
len: 14
abundance: few
j_gene: TRBJ1-2
v_gene: TRBV11-2
CDR3aa: CASSLGAANYGYTF
CDR3nt: TGTGCCAGCAGCTTAGGAGCGGCTAACTATGGCTACACCTTC

d_gene: NA
len: 11
abundance: NA
j_gene: TRBJ2-1
v_gene: TRBV2
CDR3aa: CASNLKNEQFF
CDR3nt: TGTGCCAGCAACTTGAAGAATGAGCAGTTCTTC

d_gene: TRBD2
len: 14
abundance: NA
j_gene: TRBJ2-3
v_gene: TRBV27
CDR3aa: CASRLAGVGDTQYF
CDR3nt: TGTGCCAGCAGGCTAGCGGGAGTTGGAGATACGCAGTATTTT

d_gene: NA
len: 16
abundance: few
j_gene: TRBJ2-6
v_gene: TRBV4-3
CDR3aa: CASSQSTGSGANVLTF
CDR3nt: TGCGCCAGCAGCCAATCCACGGGCTCTGGGGCCAACGTCCTGACTTTC

d_gene: NA
len: 14
abundance: few
j_gene: TRBJ1-2
v_gene: TRBV11-2
CDR3aa: CASSLDWSSYGYTF
CDR3nt: TGTGCCAGCAGCTTAGATTGGTCCAGCTATGGCTACACCTTC

d_gene: TRBD2
len: 13
abundance: NA
j_gene: TRBJ2-7
v_gene: TRBV7-9
CDR3aa: CASSFSWEGEQYF
CDR3nt: TGTGCCAGCAGCTTCAGCTGGGAGGGAGAGCAGTACTTC

d_gene: TRBD1
len: 13
abundance: NA
j_gene: TRBJ1-2
v_gene: TRBV6-5
CDR3aa: CASRLAGGVGYTF
CDR3nt: TGTGCCAGCCGACTCGCAGGGGGCGTTGGCTACACCTTC

d_gene: TRBD2
len: 16
abundance: NA
j_gene: TRBJ2-1
v_gene: TRBV19
CDR3aa: CASSPNLAGGTNEQFF
CDR3nt: TGTGCCAGTAGTCCCAACTTAGCGGGAGGGACCAATGAGCAGTTCTTC

d_gene: TRBD1
len: 13
abundance: NA
j_gene: TRBJ1-4
v_gene: TRBV5-6
CDR3aa: CASSLAGTGRLFF
CDR3nt: TGTGCCAGCAGCTTGGCCGGGACAGGAAGACTGTTTTTT

d_gene: TRBD2
len: 14
abundance: NA
j_gene: TRBJ2-2
v_gene: TRBV11-3
CDR3aa: CASSLSGSFGELFF
CDR3nt: TGTGCCAGCAGTCTGAGCGGGAGTTTCGGGGAGCTGTTTTTT

d_gene: NA
len: 14
abundance: NA
j_gene: TRBJ2-7
v_gene: TRBV4-3
CDR3aa: CASSQDRQVRIPYF
CDR3nt: TGCGCCAGCAGCCAAGATCGACAAGTCAGGATACCGTACTTC

d_gene: NA
len: 12
abundance: NA
j_gene: TRBJ2-7
v_gene: TRBV6-5
CDR3aa: CASSEAWGEQYF
CDR3nt: TGTGCCAGCAGTGAAGCCTGGGGCGAGCAGTACTTC

d_gene: NA
len: 15
abundance: NA
j_gene: TRBJ1-4
v_gene: TRBV18
CDR3aa: CASSPTGSSNEKLFF
CDR3nt: TGTGCCAGCTCACCTACCGGGTCTTCAAATGAAAAACTGTTTTTT

d_gene: NA
len: 16
abundance: once
j_gene: TRBJ2-7
v_gene: TRBV9
CDR3aa: CASSTRAGSPPYEQYF
CDR3nt: TGTGCCAGCAGCACACGGGCGGGATCTCCCCCCTACGAGCAGTACTTC

d_gene: TRBD1
len: 16
abundance: NA
j_gene: TRBJ1-1
v_gene: TRBV5-6
CDR3aa: CASSTGTGVMNTEAFF
CDR3nt: TGTGCCAGCAGCACCGGGACAGGGGTTATGAACACTGAAGCTTTCTTT

d_gene: TRBD1
len: 12
abundance: few
j_gene: TRBJ1-4
v_gene: TRBV2
CDR3aa: CASSGQDEKLFF
CDR3nt: TGTGCCAGCAGCGGACAGGATGAAAAACTGTTTTTT

d_gene: TRBD2
len: 13
abundance: medium-sized
j_gene: TRBJ2-1
v_gene: TRBV18
CDR3aa: CASSPSATSGVVF
CDR3nt: TGTGCCAGCTCACCATCTGCGACTAGCGGGGTCGTCTTC

d_gene: NA
len: 12
abundance: NA
j_gene: TRBJ1-2
v_gene: TRBV21-1
CDR3aa: CASSKGGDGYTF
CDR3nt: TGTGCCAGCAGCAAAGGAGGGGACGGCTACACCTTC

d_gene: NA
len: 14
abundance: NA
j_gene: TRBJ1-2
v_gene: TRBV5-4
CDR3aa: CASSLAFSLGGYTF
CDR3nt: TGTGCCAGCAGCTTGGCGTTTTCATTAGGTGGCTACACCTTC

d_gene: NA
len: 12
abundance: NA
j_gene: TRBJ2-7
v_gene: TRBV11-2
CDR3aa: CASGLSSYEQYF
CDR3nt: TGTGCCAGCGGCCTCTCCTCCTACGAGCAGTACTTC

d_gene: NA
len: 15
abundance: few
j_gene: TRBJ2-7
v_gene: TRBV18
CDR3aa: CASSRTIGLLDEQYF
CDR3nt: TGTGCCAGCTCCCGCACGATTGGACTCTTGGACGAGCAGTACTTC

d_gene: NA
len: 12
abundance: few
j_gene: TRBJ1-2
v_gene: TRBV7-9
CDR3aa: CASSPSSRGYTF
CDR3nt: TGTGCCAGCAGCCCGTCATCTCGCGGCTACACCTTC

d_gene: NA
len: 13
abundance: NA
j_gene: TRBJ1-5
v_gene: TRBV7-2
CDR3aa: CASSLGTSQPQHF
CDR3nt: TGTGCCAGCAGCTTAGGGACAAGTCAGCCCCAGCATTTT

d_gene: TRBD1
len: 12
abundance: NA
j_gene: TRBJ2-1
v_gene: TRBV2
CDR3aa: CATGQGYNEQFF
CDR3nt: TGTGCCACGGGACAGGGATACAATGAGCAGTTCTTC

d_gene: NA
len: 14
abundance: NA
j_gene: TRBJ2-7
v_gene: TRBV19
CDR3aa: CASSPGTARYEQYF
CDR3nt: TGTGCCAGTAGTCCGGGGACTGCTCGCTACGAGCAGTACTTC

d_gene: TRBD2
len: 16
abundance: few
j_gene: TRBJ2-3
v_gene: TRBV7-9
CDR3aa: CASSLLAGVSTDTQYF
CDR3nt: TGTGCCAGCAGCTTACTAGCGGGAGTTAGCACAGATACGCAGTATTTT

d_gene: TRBD1
len: 14
abundance: few
j_gene: TRBJ1-5
v_gene: TRBV7-6
CDR3aa: CASSDGTGNQPQHF
CDR3nt: TGTGCCAGCAGCGACGGGACAGGGAATCAGCCCCAGCATTTT

d_gene: TRBD1
len: 16
abundance: NA
j_gene: TRBJ2-2
v_gene: TRBV7-8
CDR3aa: CASSYLPGQSTGELFF
CDR3nt: TGTGCCAGCAGCTACCTACCGGGACAGTCAACCGGGGAGCTGTTTTTT

d_gene: NA
len: 14
abundance: NA
j_gene: TRBJ1-5
v_gene: TRBV19
CDR3aa: CASSKDSLYQPQHF
CDR3nt: TGTGCCAGTAGTAAAGACAGTTTGTATCAGCCCCAGCATTTT

d_gene: NA
len: 14
abundance: NA
j_gene: TRBJ1-6
v_gene: TRBV30
CDR3aa: CAWSAMRGNSPLHF
CDR3nt: TGTGCCTGGAGTGCAATGAGGGGAAATTCACCCCTCCACTTT

d_gene: TRBD2
len: 14
abundance: NA
j_gene: TRBJ2-7
v_gene: TRBV7-2
CDR3aa: CASSKGLAGYEQYF
CDR3nt: TGTGCCAGCAGCAAGGGACTAGCGGGCTACGAGCAGTACTTC

d_gene: NA
len: 17
abundance: NA
j_gene: TRBJ1-1
v_gene: TRBV29-1
CDR3aa: CSVEVARGTLMNTEAFF
CDR3nt: TGCAGCGTTGAAGTCGCCAGGGGAACCCTGATGAACACTGAAGCTTTCTTT

d_gene: TRBD1
len: 16
abundance: few
j_gene: TRBJ2-3
v_gene: TRBV6-4
CDR3aa: CASSDSRQGETDTQYF
CDR3nt: TGTGCCAGCAGTGACTCGCGACAGGGAGAAACAGATACGCAGTATTTT

d_gene: NA
len: 12
abundance: NA
j_gene: TRBJ1-1
v_gene: TRBV19
CDR3aa: CASSMAFTEAFF
CDR3nt: TGTGCCAGTAGTATGGCCTTCACTGAAGCTTTCTTT

d_gene: NA
len: 14
abundance: NA
j_gene: TRBJ2-5
v_gene: TRBV29-1
CDR3aa: CSVVQGVRQETQYF
CDR3nt: TGCAGCGTTGTGCAGGGTGTGCGCCAAGAGACCCAGTACTTC

d_gene: TRBD2
len: 17
abundance: NA
j_gene: TRBJ2-1
v_gene: TRBV6-4
CDR3aa: CASSEASGPSSYNEQFF
CDR3nt: TGTGCCAGCAGTGAGGCTAGCGGTCCGAGCTCCTACAATGAGCAGTTCTTC

d_gene: NA
len: 15
abundance: NA
j_gene: TRBJ2-2
v_gene: TRBV9
CDR3aa: CASSADPRLAGELFF
CDR3nt: TGTGCCAGCAGCGCAGACCCTAGACTAGCCGGGGAGCTGTTTTTT

d_gene: TRBD2
len: 15
abundance: NA
j_gene: TRBJ2-1
v_gene: TRBV6-5
CDR3aa: CASSAGAGVYNEQFF
CDR3nt: TGTGCCAGCAGTGCAGGAGCGGGAGTCTACAATGAGCAGTTCTTC

d_gene: NA
len: 14
abundance: once
j_gene: TRBJ1-1
v_gene: TRBV6-6
CDR3aa: CASREERGNTEAFF
CDR3nt: TGTGCCAGCAGGGAGGAAAGGGGGAACACTGAAGCTTTCTTT

d_gene: TRBD1
len: 13
abundance: NA
j_gene: TRBJ2-7
v_gene: TRBV29-1
CDR3aa: CSVAGQANYEQYF
CDR3nt: TGCAGCGTCGCTGGACAGGCTAACTACGAGCAGTACTTC

d_gene: TRBD2
len: 15
abundance: NA
j_gene: TRBJ2-1
v_gene: TRBV11-3
CDR3aa: CASSFTSGVNSEQFF
CDR3nt: TGTGCCAGCAGCTTTACTAGCGGGGTTAATAGTGAGCAGTTCTTC

d_gene: NA
len: 13
abundance: NA
j_gene: TRBJ2-3
v_gene: TRBV10-3
CDR3aa: CAISAWGTDTQYF
CDR3nt: TGTGCCATCAGTGCCTGGGGCACAGATACGCAGTATTTT

d_gene: TRBD2
len: 15
abundance: NA
j_gene: TRBJ2-3
v_gene: TRBV2
CDR3aa: CASSETSGMTDTQYF
CDR3nt: TGTGCCAGCAGTGAAACTAGCGGGATGACAGATACGCAGTATTTT

d_gene: NA
len: 15
abundance: NA
j_gene: TRBJ2-1
v_gene: TRBV7-2
CDR3aa: CASSQTGTYYNEQFF
CDR3nt: TGTGCCAGCAGCCAAACAGGGACCTACTACAATGAGCAGTTCTTC

d_gene: NA
len: 14
abundance: NA
j_gene: TRBJ2-1
v_gene: TRBV7-6
CDR3aa: CASSQSLPPGEQFF
CDR3nt: TGTGCCAGCAGCCAATCCTTGCCCCCGGGTGAGCAGTTCTTC

d_gene: NA
len: 12
abundance: NA
j_gene: TRBJ2-7
v_gene: TRBV5-6
CDR3aa: CASQGVGHEQYF
CDR3nt: TGTGCCAGCCAAGGTGTCGGCCACGAGCAGTACTTC

d_gene: NA
len: 13
abundance: NA
j_gene: TRBJ2-4
v_gene: TRBV29-1
CDR3aa: CSSFGADQNIQYF
CDR3nt: TGCAGCTCGTTCGGGGCGGATCAAAACATTCAGTACTTC

d_gene: NA
len: 15
abundance: NA
j_gene: TRBJ2-2
v_gene: TRBV5-1
CDR3aa: CASSLEGSGTGELFF
CDR3nt: TGCGCCAGCAGCTTGGAAGGTAGCGGAACCGGGGAGCTGTTTTTT

d_gene: TRBD2
len: 19
abundance: medium-sized
j_gene: TRBJ2-7
v_gene: TRBV5-1
CDR3aa: CASSLEPPSTSGGSYEQYF
CDR3nt: TGCGCCAGCAGCTTGGAGCCGCCCTCTACTAGCGGGGGATCCTACGAGCAGTACTTC